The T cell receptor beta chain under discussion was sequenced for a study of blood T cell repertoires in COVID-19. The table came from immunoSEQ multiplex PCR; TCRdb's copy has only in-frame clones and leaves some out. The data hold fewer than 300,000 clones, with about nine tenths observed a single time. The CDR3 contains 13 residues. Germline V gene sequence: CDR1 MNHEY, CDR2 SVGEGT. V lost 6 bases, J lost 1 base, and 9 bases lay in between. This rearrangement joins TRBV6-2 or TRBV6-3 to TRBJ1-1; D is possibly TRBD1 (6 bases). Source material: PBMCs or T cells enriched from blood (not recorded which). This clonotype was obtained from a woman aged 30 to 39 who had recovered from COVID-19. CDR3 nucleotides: TGTGCCAGCAGCCCCAGGGGGAACACTGAAGCTTTCTTT. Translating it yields CASSPRGNTEAFF.